This passage covers 22 T cell receptor beta chains from one sample sequenced in a study of T cells after yellow fever vaccination. In TCRdb, the 5' RACE reads were re-called with MiXCR into one record per CDR3 protein. Found here are 250,000 to 350,000 distinct CDR3 sequences, less than 9.5% of them singletons; the top ten hold around 3.3%. This material consisted of CD4+ T cells sorted from PBMCs, taken 5 days after the yellow fever booster vaccination. The source is a man younger than 35 who received the YFV17D yellow fever vaccine.

The table lists this clonotype with many counts. This sequence joins TRBV27 and TRBJ2-7; no clear D gene. V lost 5 bases to trimming and J lost 3 bases, with 14 bases between them. The CDR3 loop spans 14 amino acids. The germline gives CDR1 MNHEY, CDR2 SMNVEV (reference sequence). The CDR3 here is CASSPRWAGYEQYF. The CDR3 DNA is TGTGCCAGCAGTCCCCGCTGGGCCGGCTACGAGCAGTACTTC.

This clonotype was seen more than once but under ten times. This chain joins TRBV5-1 and TRBJ2-1, with 7 bases fitting TRBD1. The CDR3 length is 15 residues. V shed 0 bases, J shed 10 bases, and the junction held 10 bases outside the gene matches. Germline V gene sequence: CDR1 SGHRS, CDR2 YFSETQ. Here the CDR3 DNA reads TGCGCCAGCAGCTTGGCGACAGGGACGATAAGGGAGCAGTTCTTC. Its protein is CASSLATGTIREQFF. The full variable domain, its missing parts supplied by reference TRBV5-1 and TRBJ2-1, is KAGVTQTPRYLIKTRGQQVTLSCSPISGHRSVSWYQQTPGQGLQFLFEYFSETQRNKGNFPGRFSGRQFSNSRSEMNVSTLELGDSALYLCASSLATGTIREQFFGPGTRLTVL.

The rearrangement joins TRBV4-1 to TRBJ1-4; the D gene is possibly TRBD1 (5 bases). The CDR3 length is 15 residues. The germline gives CDR1 MGHRA, CDR2 YSYEKL. V lost 1 base, J lost 4 bases, and 10 bases lay in between. Written as DNA, the CDR3 is TGCGCCAGCAGCCAAGTGGGGCTAAGTAATGAAAAACTGTTTTTT. Amino acid sequence: CASSQVGLSNEKLFF.

The V and J genes are TRBV20-1 and TRBJ1-5, with a possible D match to TRBD1 (5 bases). Per the germline V gene, CDR1 is DFQATT and CDR2 is SNEGSKA (reference sequence). CDR3 length equals 15 residues. Trimming shortened V by 8 bases and J by 0 bases, and 17 bases separated the two germline ends. The CDR3 loop is CSTRRGGTSNQPQHF. DNA for the CDR3: TGCAGTACTCGGCGGGGGGGAACTAGCAATCAGCCCCAGCATTTT.

Ten or more counts support this clonotype. The rearrangement joins TRBV20-1 to TRBJ1-2; D may be TRBD1 (5 bases). Germline V gene sequence: CDR1 DFQATT, CDR2 SNEGSKA (reference sequence). The CDR3 sequence is 13 residues long. Between the trimmed V and J ends, which lost 3 bases and 0 bases, there was a span of 8 bases. CDR3 DNA sequence: TGCAGTGCTAGGGGGGAAGCTAACTATGGCTACACCTTC. This translates into CSARGEANYGYTF.

Ten or more counts support this clonotype. The chain has TRBV20-1 and TRBJ1-2; weak D call: TRBD1 (6 bases). Germline-derived CDR1 and CDR2 are DFQATT and SNEGSKA (reference sequence). Deletions cut 5 bases from V and 5 bases from J, with 21 bases between. This CDR3 is built from 15 residues. In nucleotides, the CDR3 is TGCAGTGCTTTGGGACCGGGGGCAAGCCTTTATGGCTACACCTTC. Its translation: CSALGPGASLYGYTF.

This clonotype has more than one count but fewer than ten. The CDR3 reads CASSSLPTGRGSYTF. The CDR3 DNA follows: TGTGCCAGCAGCTCCCTCCCGACGGGTCGCGGGAGCTACACCTTC. The chain uses TRBV7-2 and TRBJ1-2, with unresolved D. The germline CDR1 and CDR2 sequences are SGHTA and FQGNSA. CDR3 length: 15 amino acids. V was pared by 4 bases and J by 9 bases, with 21 bases between.

The V and J genes are TRBV12-3 or TRBV12-4 and TRBJ2-1, with TRBD1 matching 8 bases. V shed 7 bases and J 4 bases; nucleotides not matched to a gene: 6. This CDR3 region has 14 residues. For the CDR3, the DNA is TGTGCCAGCATCAGGACAGGGTCTTACAATGAGCAGTTCTTC. Translation: CASIRTGSYNEQFF.

This clonotype has more than one count but fewer than ten. This rearrangement joins TRBV11-2 to TRBJ2-1; 12 nucleotides agree with TRBD2. From germline, CDR1 is SGHAT and CDR2 FQNNGV. This CDR3 comprises 14 residues. V lost 4 bases, J lost 6 bases, and 1 base stayed unmatched. The CDR3 DNA is TGTGCCAGCAGCTCTAGCGGGGGGGCCAATGAGCAGTTCTTC. Translation gives CASSSSGGANEQFF.

This clonotype has a count of ten or more. This rearrangement joins TRBV7-3 to TRBJ1-1, with 7 bases aligning to TRBD1. The CDR3 covers 13 residues. The germline V gene encodes CDR1 SGHTA and CDR2 FQGTGA. The V gene end was trimmed by 8 bases and the J gene end by 2 bases; junction bases not matched to a gene: 5. CDR3 region: CASQGQANTEAFF. DNA of the CDR3: TGTGCCAGCCAAGGACAGGCTAACACTGAAGCTTTCTTT.

This clonotype was counted only a few times. The V call is TRBV7-2, the J call TRBJ2-5; TRBD1 aligns across 9 bases. V lost 6 bases and J lost 2; bases outside the gene matches: 7. The CDR3 length is 15 residues. The germline V gene encodes CDR1 SGHTA and CDR2 FQGNSA. Written as DNA, the CDR3 is TGTGCCAGCAGTTCCGGACAGGGGAGGCAAGAGACCCAGTACTTC. It is translated as CASSSGQGRQETQYF.

The chain has TRBV6-5 and TRBJ1-5, with TRBD1 matching over 8 bases. Germline values: CDR1 MNHEY, CDR2 SVGAGI. The CDR3 is 13 amino acids. J gave up 9 bases and V 6 bases, and 7 bases lay outside the gene matches. CDR3 amino acids: CASRAGGNTPQHF. The CDR3 DNA follows: TGTGCCAGCAGAGCAGGGGGCAATACGCCCCAGCATTTT.

Ten or more counts support this clonotype. Mismatch with germline at one junction end may stem from a read error. CDR3 sequence (DNA): TGTGCCAGCAGTTCTGTACCCGGGACTGGCTCCGACTTT. It encodes CASSSVPGTGSDF. This rearrangement joins TRBV28 to TRBJ1-6; D perhaps matches TRBD1 (5 bases). CDR1 is MDHEN, CDR2 SYDVKM, per germline. The length of the CDR3 is 13 residues.

This clonotype was found a few times. V and J are TRBV20-1 and TRBJ1-1; no clear D. There are 12 residues in the CDR3. Trimming took 3 bases from V and 1 from J, leaving 6 bases between them. Germline V gene data show CDR1 as DFQATT and CDR2 as SNEGSKA (reference sequence). The CDR3 reads CSARRRNTEAFF. In DNA, the CDR3 is TGCAGTGCTAGGCGCAGGAACACTGAAGCTTTCTTT.

This clonotype was seen only a few times. The chain employs TRBV7-3 and TRBJ2-1, with 8 bases aligning to TRBD2. Germline values: CDR1 SGHTA, CDR2 FQGTGA. After removal of 1 base from V and 4 bases from J, the junction contained 3 bases not matched to a gene. This CDR3 contains 15 residues. The CDR3 DNA sequence: TGTGCCAGCAGCTTAATGTCGGGGGGGTACAATGAGCAGTTCTTC. Protein product: CASSLMSGGYNEQFF.

The table lists this clonotype with many counts. This sequence joins TRBV7-2 and TRBJ2-3; 16 bases line up with TRBD2. The J segment lost 6 bases and the V segment lost 3 bases, leaving 3 bases of the junction unmatched. The CDR3 contains 16 residues. The V gene's germline CDR1 is SGHTA and CDR2 FQGNSA. CDR3 sequence reads: CASSLGLAGGRDTQYF. As DNA, the CDR3 is TGTGCCAGCAGCTTGGGACTAGCGGGGGGGCGCGATACGCAGTATTTT.

The chain joins TRBV25-1 to TRBJ1-2; tentatively, D is TRBD1 (5 bases). This CDR3 comprises 16 residues. V shed 0 bases and J shed 7 bases, with 18 bases lying between them. Germline CDR1 is MGHDK and CDR2 is SYGVNS. CDR3 DNA sequence: TGTGCCAGCAGTGAATACGGTCGGGACCAGAGATCTGGCTACACCTTC. Its protein is CASSEYGRDQRSGYTF.

The chain has TRBV6-2 or TRBV6-3 and TRBJ1-5, with D maybe TRBD1 (5 bases). The CDR3 sequence is 14 residues long. Germline CDR1 and CDR2: MNHEY and SVGEGT. The germline V and J ends were trimmed by 11 bases and 1 base, with 15 bases remaining between them. CDR3 protein: CALPKDSSNQPQHF. The CDR3 bases are TGTGCCCTACCGAAAGACAGCAGCAATCAGCCCCAGCATTTT.

This clonotype has a handful of counts. The chain employs TRBV11-3 and TRBJ1-3; no definite D call. V was trimmed by 4 bases and J by 4 bases, leaving 8 bases between them. Per the germline V gene, CDR1 is SGHNT and CDR2 is YENEEA. This CDR3 has 13 residues. CDR3 coding DNA: TGTGCCAGCAGCTCCGGTTTGGGAAACACCATATATTTT. It yields the protein CASSSGLGNTIYF.

This clonotype was found a few times. The chain uses TRBV6-6 and TRBJ1-1, with unresolved D. Germline V gene lookup returns CDR1 MNHNY and CDR2 SVGAGI (reference sequence). This CDR3 spans 14 amino acids. V lost 1 base and J 1 base, leaving 7 bases between the germline ends. The CDR3 spells CASSYWAENTEAFF. DNA for the CDR3: TGTGCCAGCAGTTACTGGGCCGAGAACACTGAAGCTTTCTTT.

In the case of this clonotype: This sequence may be a read error, since a much larger clone differs from it by one base. The chain links TRBV7-2 to TRBJ2-7; D is uncertain. Germline V gene lookup returns CDR1 SGHTA and CDR2 FQGNSA. Trimming took 2 bases from V and 3 from J, leaving 8 bases between them. The CDR3 is 13 amino acids. DNA of the CDR3: TGTGCCAGCAGCTTAAAGGACGGCTACGAGCAGTACTTC. This sequence encodes CASSLKDGYEQYF.

V is TRBV4-3 and J is TRBJ2-3; 11 positions match TRBD2. V lost 2 bases, J lost 4 bases, and 2 bases stayed unmatched. The CDR3 runs 15 residues. Germline V gene sequence: CDR1 LGHNA, CDR2 YSLEER. CDR3 protein: CASSQTTSGADTQYF. The CDR3 DNA follows: TGCGCCAGCAGCCAAACGACTAGCGGGGCAGATACGCAGTATTTT.